These T cell receptor beta chains were read from a single sample in a study of blood T cell repertoires in COVID-19. Some clones are missing from TCRdb's copy, which holds only in-frame ones; the method was immunoSEQ multiplex PCR. Of approximately 100,000 clones in the sample, around 85% were seen once. Sequences were obtained from PBMCs or T cells enriched from blood (not recorded which). The receptors shown here come from a woman aged 50 to 60 who had recovered from COVID-19. Each CDR3 is given with its conserved first and last residue. The D gene is left open where the match is weak. A row's size may be missing; if present it is once, few, many or a size class.

V,J,size,D,CDR3,DNA
TRBV19,TRBJ2-2,-,TRBD1,CASSIQGEKSGELFF,TGTGCCAGTAGTATTCAGGGGGAAAAATCCGGGGAGCTGTTTTTT
TRBV10-1,TRBJ2-1,-,TRBD2,CASSRQGLADNEQFF,TGCGCCAGCAGCCGCCAGGGACTAGCCGACAATGAGCAGTTCTTC
TRBV19,TRBJ2-1,-,-,CASSIAVSDEQFF,TGTGCCAGTAGTATAGCGGTTTCGGATGAGCAGTTCTTC
TRBV28,TRBJ1-4,-,TRBD1,CASSSPGQGNEKLFF,TGTGCCAGCAGTTCTCCGGGACAGGGGAATGAAAAACTGTTTTTT
TRBV19,TRBJ2-6,once,-,CASNRDGANVLTF,TGTGCCAGTAACAGGGATGGGGCCAACGTCCTGACTTTC
TRBV4-2,TRBJ2-1,-,-,CASSQVSGSSYNEQFF,TGTGCCAGCAGCCAGGTTTCGGGAAGCTCCTACAATGAGCAGTTCTTC
TRBV28,TRBJ1-6,-,TRBD1,CASSLNGQGTYWGPLHF,TGTGCCAGCAGTTTAAATGGACAGGGTACCTATTGGGGACCCCTCCACTTT
TRBV10-3,TRBJ1-4,-,TRBD1,CAIRGTGKENNEKLFF,TGTGCCATCAGGGGGACAGGGAAGGAGAATAATGAAAAACTGTTTTTT
TRBV10-3,TRBJ1-2,-,TRBD1,CAITTGGQGAVGYTF,TGTGCCATCACCACAGGAGGACAGGGGGCGGTTGGCTACACCTTC
TRBV2,TRBJ2-7,-,-,CASSADISYEQYF,TGTGCCAGCAGTGCAGACATTTCCTACGAGCAGTACTTC
TRBV7-9,TRBJ1-5,-,-,CASSLYQPSTDSNQPQHF,TGTGCCAGCAGCTTATACCAACCCTCGACAGATAGCAATCAGCCCCAGCATTTT
TRBV9,TRBJ2-7,-,TRBD2,CASSVDAGAYEQYF,TGTGCCAGCAGCGTAGATGCGGGAGCCTACGAGCAGTACTTC
TRBV10-2,TRBJ1-2,-,TRBD1,CASSQRQGEGYTF,TGCGCCAGCAGCCAAAGACAGGGGGAAGGCTACACCTTC
TRBV10-2,TRBJ1-3,-,-,CASSDINRGNTIYF,TGCGCCAGCAGTGATATTAACAGGGGAAACACCATATATTTT
TRBV3-1/TRBV3-2,TRBJ1-1,-,-,CASSQDGETEAFF,TGTGCCAGCAGCCAAGATGGGGAGACTGAAGCTTTCTTT
TRBV9,TRBJ1-6,few,-,CASSVATGLNSPLHF,TGTGCCAGCAGCGTAGCAACGGGACTCAATTCACCCCTCCACTTT
TRBV7-9,TRBJ2-3,-,-,CASSLASITTDTQYF,TGTGCCAGCAGCTTAGCGAGTATTACCACAGATACGCAGTATTTT
TRBV11-2,TRBJ2-5,-,-,CASSLILQAMAQETQYF,TGTGCCAGCAGCTTAATCTTGCAGGCGATGGCCCAAGAGACCCAGTACTTC
TRBV2,TRBJ2-4,-,TRBD1,CASGVTGALGIQYF,TGTGCCAGCGGGGTAACAGGGGCGTTGGGCATTCAGTACTTC
TRBV5-1,TRBJ2-3,-,TRBD2,CASSLGRTSGEITDTQYF,TGCGCCAGCAGCTTGGGTAGGACTAGCGGGGAGATCACAGATACGCAGTATTTT
TRBV5-1,TRBJ2-7,-,TRBD1,CASSSQGQGGSYEQYF,TGCGCCAGCAGCTCACAGGGACAGGGAGGATCCTACGAGCAGTACTTC
TRBV7-3,TRBJ2-6,-,-,CASSLGGSGANVLTF,TGTGCCAGCAGCCTCGGGGGTTCTGGGGCCAACGTCCTGACTTTC
TRBV28,TRBJ1-5,once,-,CASSSQVSIRQPQHF,TGTGCCAGCAGCTCTCAAGTCTCTATCCGTCAGCCCCAGCATTTT
TRBV13,TRBJ2-2,few,TRBD2,CASSFLAGNTGELFF,TGTGCCAGCAGCTTTCTAGCGGGGAACACCGGGGAGCTGTTTTTT
TRBV6-5,TRBJ1-1,-,TRBD1,CASRPSGQSNTEAFF,TGTGCCAGCAGACCTTCGGGACAGAGCAACACTGAAGCTTTCTTT
TRBV25-1,TRBJ1-6,-,-,CASSEQFYNSPLHF,TGTGCCAGCAGTGAACAGTTCTATAATTCACCCCTCCACTTT
TRBV6-5,TRBJ1-5,-,TRBD1,CASSRTGESNQPQHF,TGTGCCAGCAGTCGCACAGGGGAGAGCAATCAGCCCCAGCATTTT
TRBV6-6,TRBJ2-1,once,-,CASRIGGAREQFF,TGTGCCAGCCGGATAGGGGGGGCCCGGGAGCAGTTCTTC
TRBV28,TRBJ1-5,few,-,CASSQMGRQPQHF,TGTGCCAGCAGTCAGATGGGGCGCCAGCCCCAGCATTTT
TRBV9,TRBJ2-1,-,TRBD1,CASSVGHTGGYNEQFF,TGTGCCAGCAGCGTAGGGCACACAGGGGGATACAATGAGCAGTTCTTC
TRBV28,TRBJ1-1,-,-,CASTLLKGGRQDEAFF,TGTGCCAGCACCTTACTCAAGGGCGGGCGACAGGATGAAGCTTTCTTT
TRBV27,TRBJ2-1,-,-,CASSLSRVYGEQFF,TGTGCCAGCAGTTTATCACGGGTGTATGGGGAGCAGTTCTTC
TRBV11-2,TRBJ2-1,once,TRBD2,CASSISGGRYNEQFF,TGTGCCAGCAGCATTAGCGGGGGGCGGTACAATGAGCAGTTCTTC
TRBV11-2,TRBJ2-7,-,TRBD2,CASSLSVSGGRAYEQYF,TGTGCCAGCAGCTTATCGGTGTCAGGCGGGAGGGCCTACGAGCAGTACTTC
TRBV19,TRBJ2-1,-,TRBD1,CASNDRGLPDEQFF,TGTGCCAGTAACGACAGGGGGCTGCCGGATGAGCAGTTCTTC
TRBV6-5,TRBJ2-7,-,-,CASEDSSSSYEQYF,TGTGCCAGCGAGGACAGTTCAAGTTCCTACGAGCAGTACTTC
TRBV11-2,TRBJ2-7,once,TRBD2,CASSPSGSPTYEQYF,TGTGCCAGCAGCCCTAGCGGGAGCCCTACCTACGAGCAGTACTTC
TRBV18,TRBJ2-1,-,TRBD2,CASSRQREGNEQFF,TGTGCCAGTTCCCGTCAGCGGGAGGGCAATGAGCAGTTCTTC
TRBV3-1/TRBV3-2,TRBJ2-2,once,-,CASSQDEQIGELFF,TGTGCCAGCAGCCAAGACGAACAAATCGGGGAGCTGTTTTTT
TRBV6-5,TRBJ1-2,-,TRBD1,CASSYRTGNNYGYTF,TGTGCCAGCAGTTACCGGACAGGGAATAACTATGGCTACACCTTC
TRBV18,TRBJ2-2,-,-,CASSPLRGTGELFF,TGTGCCAGCTCACCCCTTCGGGGGACCGGGGAGCTGTTTTTT
TRBV6-5,TRBJ1-5,-,-,CASTPTNQPQHF,TGTGCCAGCACTCCAACTAATCAGCCCCAGCATTTT
TRBV28,TRBJ2-7,-,TRBD1,CASSTTPGQSSYEQYF,TGTGCCAGCAGTACTACGCCGGGACAGTCATCCTACGAGCAGTACTTC
TRBV6-5,TRBJ2-7,-,TRBD1,CASRMGQTGYEQYF,TGTGCCAGCAGAATGGGACAGACTGGGTACGAGCAGTACTTC
TRBV2,TRBJ2-7,-,TRBD2,CASTSGETYEQYF,TGTGCCAGCACTAGCGGGGAGACCTACGAGCAGTACTTC
TRBV6-5,TRBJ2-3,-,TRBD2,CASSYWSGIPGDTQYF,TGTGCCAGCAGTTACTGGAGCGGGATCCCCGGAGATACGCAGTATTTT
TRBV5-6,TRBJ1-6,once,-,CASSSTGKRARYSPLHF,TGTGCCAGCAGCTCAACAGGGAAAAGGGCCCGTTATTCACCCCTCCACTTT
TRBV4-1,TRBJ2-3,-,TRBD2,CASSQLAGGITDTQYF,TGCGCCAGCAGCCAATTAGCGGGGGGGATCACAGATACGCAGTATTTT
TRBV27,TRBJ2-1,few,TRBD1,CASHAGTGAYNEQFF,TGTGCCAGCCACGCCGGGACAGGGGCCTACAATGAGCAGTTCTTC
TRBV3-1/TRBV3-2,TRBJ1-4,-,-,CASSQVGRVPAGGKLFF,TGTGCCAGCAGCCAGGTAGGACGAGTTCCCGCCGGAGGGAAACTGTTTTTT
TRBV28,TRBJ2-7,-,-,CASSLTVPYEQYF,TGTGCCAGCAGTTTAACAGTACCCTACGAGCAGTACTTC
TRBV2,TRBJ2-3,-,TRBD1,CASRPGQALPDTQYF,TGTGCCAGCAGGCCGGGACAGGCCCTGCCAGATACGCAGTATTTT
TRBV5-1,TRBJ2-5,-,-,CASMVAAGQETQYF,TGCGCCAGCATGGTGGCAGCGGGTCAAGAGACCCAGTACTTC
TRBV5-1,TRBJ1-4,-,TRBD1,CASSLVGQGDELFF,TGCGCCAGCAGCTTGGTCGGACAGGGGGACGAACTGTTTTTT
TRBV7-8,TRBJ2-5,-,-,CASSLGVEETQYF,TGTGCCAGCAGCTTAGGGGTGGAGGAGACCCAGTACTTC
TRBV18,TRBJ2-7,-,-,CASSPRRNSYEQYF,TGTGCCAGCTCACCTAGGCGGAACTCCTACGAGCAGTACTTC
TRBV19,TRBJ2-2,-,-,CASSIDRTGELFF,TGTGCCAGTAGTATAGATCGGACCGGGGAGCTGTTTTTT
TRBV27,TRBJ2-1,-,-,CASSWFVRWLAREQFF,TGTGCCAGCAGTTGGTTCGTCCGCTGGCTAGCTAGAGAGCAGTTCTTC